A selection of T cell receptor beta chains follows, all from one sample in a study of control samples from healthy donors and cancer patients. Profiled with immunoSEQ multiplex PCR; TCRdb holds only in-frame clones, not every one. This table has 120,000 or so clones, about 90% appearing once. Sequencing used blood. The receptors originated from a man between 60 and 75 years old in good health. Both conserved end residues are part of each CDR3. The order of the fields is CDR3 length, D gene, J gene, clone size, V gene, CDR3 DNA, CDR3 protein. D genes are given only for firm matches. Not every row has a clone size; where given, it reads once, few, many or a size class.

>14|TRBD2|TRBJ2-1|.|TRBV7-2
TGTGCCAGCAGCTTCCGGGGGGGAAACAATGAGCAGTTCTTC
CASSFRGGNNEQFF
>14|.|TRBJ2-3|.|TRBV10-3
TGTGCCATCAGTGAGTCAGGATCAGGAGATACGCAGTATTTT
CAISESGSGDTQYF
>13|.|TRBJ1-1|.|TRBV12-3/TRBV12-4
TGTGCCAGCAGTTTGGGGAGGAACACTGAAGCTTTCTTT
CASSLGRNTEAFF
>14|TRBD2|TRBJ2-1|.|TRBV19
TGTGCCAGTAGGAAAATCCTAGCGGACGATGAGCAGTTCTTC
CASRKILADDEQFF
>17|.|TRBJ2-1|.|TRBV19
TGTGCCAGTAGCCCCCGGCGGGGGCCGGAGTCCTACAATGAGCAGTTCTTC
CASSPRRGPESYNEQFF
>14|TRBD1|TRBJ1-1|.|TRBV6-6
TGTGCCAGCAGACAGGGGGACATGAACACTGAAGCTTTCTTT
CASRQGDMNTEAFF
>15|.|TRBJ1-3|.|TRBV5-1
TGCGCCAGCAGCCCGACAGGAAACTCTGGAAACACCATATATTTT
CASSPTGNSGNTIYF
>15|TRBD1|TRBJ1-4|few|TRBV7-6
TGTGCCAGCAGCCGAGGACAGGCCGTTGGTGAAAAACTGTTTTTT
CASSRGQAVGEKLFF
>15|.|TRBJ1-4|.|TRBV7-9
TGTGCCAGCTCCCTCGGACAGACGGATAATGAAAAACTGTTTTTT
CASSLGQTDNEKLFF
>14|.|TRBJ1-3|once|TRBV18
TGTGCCAGCTCACCAAGGACTACCGGAAACACCATATATTTT
CASSPRTTGNTIYF
>17|.|TRBJ1-4|few|TRBV18
TGTGCCAGCTCACCGCTTGGTCAGAGTGCAACTAATGAAAAACTGTTTTTT
CASSPLGQSATNEKLFF
>15|TRBD1|TRBJ2-3|.|TRBV3-1/TRBV3-2
TGTGCCAGCACCCCTGGGACAGACCGCACAGATACGCAGTATTTT
CASTPGTDRTDTQYF
>15|TRBD1|TRBJ1-6|.|TRBV7-8
TGTGCCAGCAGCCGTACGACAGGGTCCGGATCACCCCTCCACTTT
CASSRTTGSGSPLHF
>16|TRBD2|TRBJ2-5|.|TRBV4-2
TGTGCCAGCAGCCAAGATACGCGGGGGGCCGGAGAGACCCAGTACTTC
CASSQDTRGAGETQYF
>14|.|TRBJ2-2|few|TRBV5-1
TGCGCCAGCAGCTTGGGACAGGCGGCCGGGGAGCTGTTTTTT
CASSLGQAAGELFF
>15|.|TRBJ1-5|.|TRBV28
TGTGCCAGCAGCCTAGGGCGGGCAGTAAGGGGGCCCCAGCATTTT
CASSLGRAVRGPQHF
>15|.|TRBJ1-2|.|TRBV5-1
TGCGCCAGCAGCTTGGGCCCCATGAAGGCGGAAGGCTACACCTTC
CASSLGPMKAEGYTF
>15|.|TRBJ2-3|few|TRBV9
TGTGCCAGCAGCGTATCTAGCGCCCCCACAGATACGCAGTATTTT
CASSVSSAPTDTQYF
>13|.|TRBJ1-2|.|TRBV7-2
TGTGCCAGCAGCCCCGGGACGGCCTATGGCTACACCTTC
CASSPGTAYGYTF
>12|.|TRBJ2-7|.|TRBV7-8
TGTGCCAGCAGCTCACAGGGAAACGAGCAGTACTTC
CASSSQGNEQYF
>16|TRBD1|TRBJ1-3|.|TRBV20-1
TGCAGTGCTAGTCCACCCCGGACAGGGGCAGGAAACACCATATATTTT
CSASPPRTGAGNTIYF
>13|TRBD2|TRBJ2-5|.|TRBV10-3
TGTGCCACCAGGACTAGCGGACAAGAGACCCAGTACTTC
CATRTSGQETQYF
>15|.|TRBJ1-5|few|TRBV19
TGTGCCAGTAGCCTTGATAGGGTGAACAATCAGCCCCAGCATTTT
CASSLDRVNNQPQHF
>12|.|TRBJ1-1|.|TRBV6-6
TGTGCCAGCAGTTACCCTACTGACAAAGCTTTCTTT
CASSYPTDKAFF
>15|TRBD2|TRBJ2-7|.|TRBV28
TGTGCCAGCCGACTAGCGGGGTTAGACTCCTACGAGCAGTACTTC
CASRLAGLDSYEQYF
>14|.|TRBJ1-1|.|TRBV6-5
TGTGCCAGCTATCCTCAGGGGCGAGGTACTGAAGCTTTCTTT
CASYPQGRGTEAFF
>17|TRBD1|TRBJ2-6|.|TRBV19
TGTGCCAGTAACACGGGACAGGGGGGCTTTGGGGCCAACGTCCTGACTTTC
CASNTGQGGFGANVLTF
>13|TRBD1|TRBJ1-2|.|TRBV7-9
TGTGCCAGCAGCCGGGACAGGGGCTCTGGCTACACCTTC
CASSRDRGSGYTF
>15|.|TRBJ1-1|.|TRBV7-3
TGTGCCAGCAGCTTAACCTCTGGCAGCGCCACTGAAGCTTTCTTT
CASSLTSGSATEAFF
>12|.|TRBJ2-7|.|TRBV5-1
TGCGCCAGCAGCTTGGTAGGTGTCGAGCAGTACTTC
CASSLVGVEQYF
>13|.|TRBJ1-1|.|TRBV6-2/TRBV6-3
TGTGCCAGCAGTTACTTAAGACAGTATGAAGCTTTCTTT
CASSYLRQYEAFF
>15|.|TRBJ1-2|.|TRBV6-4
TGTGCCAGCAGTGACAATCCGACTGACCTCTATGGCTACACCTTC
CASSDNPTDLYGYTF
>15|.|TRBJ1-4|.|TRBV5-1
TGCGCCGGCAGCTTGGAAGGGAACAGCGAAGAAAAACTGTTTTTT
CAGSLEGNSEEKLFF
>13|.|TRBJ1-6|.|TRBV19
TGTGCCAGTAGTATAGATCCCGGTTCACCCCTCCACTTT
CASSIDPGSPLHF
>14|TRBD1|TRBJ1-5|few|TRBV7-8
TGTGCCAGCAGCCAAGGGACAGGAAATCAGCCCCAGCATTTT
CASSQGTGNQPQHF
>13|.|TRBJ1-6|.|TRBV6-5
TGTGCCAGCAGTCGGACAGACCATTCACCCCTCCACTTT
CASSRTDHSPLHF
>17|.|TRBJ1-1|.|TRBV6-2/TRBV6-3
TGTGCCAGCAGTTTTGGGGACGGATTGACTTTGAACACTGAAGCTTTCTTT
CASSFGDGLTLNTEAFF
>14|.|TRBJ1-1|.|TRBV18
TGTGCCAGCTCACCCCAATCCAGGGGCACTGAAGCTTTCTTT
CASSPQSRGTEAFF
>13|.|TRBJ1-1|.|TRBV27
TGTGCCAGCAGGCTGGGGGGGGACACTGAAGCTTTCTTT
CASRLGGDTEAFF
>13|.|TRBJ2-5|.|TRBV28
TGTGCCAGCAGTTCCTATTATGGGGAGACCCAGTACTTC
CASSSYYGETQYF
>13|.|TRBJ2-3|.|TRBV29-1
TGCAGCGTTGCTAGGGCGTCCACAGATACGCAGTATTTT
CSVARASTDTQYF
>15|TRBD2|TRBJ2-7|.|TRBV11-2
TGTGCCAGCAGCTTAGTGGTAGGACTAGCGTACGAGCAGTACTTC
CASSLVVGLAYEQYF
>11|.|TRBJ1-2|.|TRBV28
TGTGCCAGCAGTTCTAACTATGGCTACACCTTC
CASSSNYGYTF
>13|.|TRBJ1-1|.|TRBV30
TGTGCCTGGAGTGATCAGGGAATAGCTGAAGCTTTCTTT
CAWSDQGIAEAFF
>14|.|TRBJ1-4|.|TRBV7-9
TGTGCCAGCAGCTTTCTCCAAACTAATGAAAAACTGTTTTTT
CASSFLQTNEKLFF
>17|.|TRBJ2-7|.|TRBV5-1
TGCGCCAGCAGCTTGGGACAGAGGAGCCCTGGGGACTACGAGCAGTACTTC
CASSLGQRSPGDYEQYF
>11|.|TRBJ2-1|.|TRBV20-1
TGCAGTGCTAGGAGTAACAATGAGCAGTTCTTC
CSARSNNEQFF
>18|TRBD1|TRBJ1-3|.|TRBV28
TGTGCCAGCAGTATGGGGACAGGGTTCTCAGGGGATGGGTACACCATATATTTT
CASSMGTGFSGDGYTIYF
>13|.|TRBJ1-1|.|TRBV6-5
TGTGCCAGCGGAAAGACAGAGAACACTGAAGCTTTCTTT
CASGKTENTEAFF
>15|.|TRBJ2-1|.|TRBV5-1
TGCGCCAGCAGCCGAGGGGGGAGCTCCTACAATGAGCAGTTCTTC
CASSRGGSSYNEQFF
>18|TRBD2|TRBJ2-7|.|TRBV19
TGTGCCAGTAGTACAGCCCTCGTAGCGGGGGGCCAGACCTACGAGCAGTACTTC
CASSTALVAGGQTYEQYF
>12|.|TRBJ1-1|.|TRBV28
TGTGCCAGCTCTCCGGGACATGGTGTAGCTTTCTTT
CASSPGHGVAFF
>11|.|TRBJ2-5|once|TRBV12-3/TRBV12-4
TGTGCCAGCAGTTATGAAGAGACCCAGTACTTC
CASSYEETQYF
>14|TRBD2|TRBJ2-5|.|TRBV18
TGTGCCAGCTCCCATGGTAGCGGGGGAGAGACCCAGTACTTC
CASSHGSGGETQYF
>13|.|TRBJ1-1|few|TRBV28
TGTGCCAGCAGGAGGGAAGTAAACACTGAAGCTTTCTTT
CASRREVNTEAFF
>13|.|TRBJ2-7|.|TRBV5-1
TGCGCCAGCAGCTTGCGAGAGGGCTACGAGCAGTACTTC
CASSLREGYEQYF
>15|.|TRBJ1-2|.|TRBV19
TGTGCCAGTAGTATAGATTCCCCAGAACTTGAAGGCTACACCTTC
CASSIDSPELEGYTF